Below, 8 T cell receptor beta chains from the same sample are listed, as sequenced in a study of cytomegalovirus exposure and HLA in healthy donors. The PCR ran on 60 Vbeta and 13 Jbeta primers. Generated by immunoSEQ multiplex PCR, the TCRdb table keeps only in-frame clones and is missing some. The profile shows 100,000 to 150,000 clones, more than 60% of them singletons. The sample taken for sequencing was PBMCs. Receptors originate from a woman aged 18-29 years in good health and CMV-seronegative.

The genes are TRBV11-1 and TRBJ2-1; D gene uncertain. V lost 1 base and J lost 12, with 7 bases in between. The CDR3 is made up of 11 amino acids. The V gene's germline CDR1 is SGHAT and CDR2 FQDESV (reference sequence). The CDR3 coding sequence is TGTGCCAGCAGCTTAGGTAGTCGGCAGTTCTTC. Its translation is CASSLGSRQFF.

The rearrangement uses TRBV5-5 and TRBJ1-1; 7 nucleotides match TRBD1. The CDR3 runs 15 residues. Germline trimming cut 2 bases from V and 10 bases from J; bases unmatched to any gene: 14. Germline V gene lookup returns CDR1 SGHKS and CDR2 YYEKEE (reference sequence). The CDR3, as DNA: TGTGCCAGCAGCTTAATCGACAGGGCCCTGCGGGGAGCTTTCTTT. It is translated as CASSLIDRALRGAFF.

This chain joins TRBV6-1 and TRBJ2-2; no clear D. Germline loops: CDR1 MNHNS, CDR2 SASEGT. Trimming took 0 bases from V and 5 from J, leaving 13 bases between them. The CDR3 is 16 residues long. The chain's CDR3 is CASSEARLGGTGELFF. Written as DNA, the CDR3 is TGTGCCAGCAGTGAAGCAAGGCTAGGTGGGACCGGGGAGCTGTTTTTT.

This clone has more than one count but fewer than ten. The genes are TRBV5-1 and TRBJ1-5, with 10 bases fitting TRBD1. Germline CDR1 is SGHRS and CDR2 is YFSETQ. V lost 4 bases and J lost 6; bases outside the gene matches: 7. This CDR3 has 15 residues. The CDR3 region has the DNA TGCGCCAGCAGCCTGGGGACAGGGGAAGGTCAGCCCCAGCATTTT. Its protein is CASSLGTGEGQPQHF.

The chain carries TRBV4-1 and TRBJ2-3; D is unclear. Per the germline V gene, CDR1 is MGHRA and CDR2 is YSYEKL. Deletions cut 4 bases from V and 4 bases from J, with 9 bases between. The CDR3 runs 13 residues. Here the CDR3 reads CASSPFSADTQYF. The DNA of the CDR3 is TGCGCCAGCAGCCCTTTTTCCGCAGATACGCAGTATTTT.

The chain carries TRBV30 and TRBJ1-2; tentatively, D is TRBD1 (6 bases). Germline V CDR1 and CDR2: GTSNPN, SVGIG (reference sequence). The length of the CDR3 is 12 residues. Trimming left V 8 bases short and J 8 bases short, with 18 bases between. The CDR3 DNA follows: TGTGCCAGCGAGTTACAGGGTGAGGGCTACACCTTC. Translating gives CASELQGEGYTF.

This chain joins TRBV30 and TRBJ2-1, with 8 nucleotides matching TRBD2. Germline V gene lookup returns CDR1 GTSNPN and CDR2 SVGIG (reference sequence). This CDR3 region has 14 residues. Losses at the gene ends were 5 bases for V and 10 bases for J; bases not matched to a gene: 13. The CDR3 loop is CAWCLAGLVEEQFF. The CDR3 DNA follows: TGTGCCTGGTGTCTAGCGGGCTTGGTGGAGGAGCAGTTCTTC.

This clone showed up just once. The chain is built from TRBV27 and TRBJ2-1; 9 positions match TRBD2. The CDR3 extends over 16 amino acids. CDR1 is MNHEY, CDR2 SMNVEV, per germline (reference sequence). Trimming at V came to 3 bases and at J to 5 bases, leaving 8 bases not matched to a gene. DNA for the CDR3: TGTGCCAGCAGTTTGGGAGCTAGCGGGACCAACAATGAGCAGTTCTTC. It is translated as CASSLGASGTNNEQFF.